What follows describes a single T cell receptor beta chain. The antigen this receptor binds is unknown. No base qualities exist here, and no much larger clone lies one base off it. V and J lose 3 bases and 0 bases, and a span of 12 bases separates them. The CDR3 spans 15 residues, from the cysteine through the phenylalanine. Only the CDR3 region is kept as DNA, spanning 45 bases read in frame from base 1. Sequences DFQATT (CDR1) and SNEGSKA (CDR2) are obtained from the germline V gene (reference sequence). Peripheral blood CD8+ and CD4+ T cells from healthy donors, Susac syndrome patients and multiple sclerosis patients were profiled using high-throughput TCR beta sequencing. The Susac syndrome patients fulfilled recently defined diagnostic criteria for either definite or probable disease. CD8+ TEMRA cells were enriched by FACS, while bulk CD8+ and CD4+ T cells were purified by magnetic negative isolation. Blood was drawn into EDTA tubes, processed within 24 hours, and PBMCs were isolated by density gradient centrifugation. PBMCs intended for TCR sequencing were frozen in liquid nitrogen and were later thawed in a 37 degrees C water bath. The sorted or isolated CD4+, CD8+ and CD8+ TEMRA cells reached a purity of at least 90%.

The data originate from a study of CD8 T cells in Susac syndrome (dated by TCRdb to the late 2010s). About the investigation overall: Of the Susac syndrome patients who were sequenced, about six had clinically active disease and roughly 8 were in clinical remission. At the time of blood withdrawal, Susac syndrome patients were either therapy-naive, taking corticosteroids (with some also receiving IVIg), or on IVIg alone. The study used repertoire sequencing to test whether antigen drove CD8+ T cell activation and differentiation in Susac syndrome. Clonality of the CD8+ T cell repertoire was compared between more than 9 healthy donors, around 14 Susac syndrome patients and around 15 multiple sclerosis patients.

The study at large found these results: Clonal expansion was observed in Susac syndrome CD8+ repertoires, with the highest expansion in CD8+ TEMRA cells and greater expansion in clinically active than in remitting patients. The number of individuals in the TCR sequencing and HLA analysis was recognized as being relatively small. Approximately 15 Susac-specific public clones were identified in the total CD8+ repertoire, and roughly five Susac-specific public clones were identified in the CD8+ TEMRA repertoire.

RNA was extracted using the RNeasy kit, and about 0.45 to 1 microgram was reverse transcribed with random hexamers. The immunoSEQ multiplex PCR assay, which covers 54 Vbeta and 13 Jbeta segments, was used to amplify TCR beta CDR3 regions. Bias from PCR amplification was corrected by using a synthetic template baseline for primer optimization and for computational correction. In the original analysis: Reads were assigned to V, D and J genes according to IMGT and analyzed in immunoSEQ Analyzer, with only productive sequences retained. Clonality was computed as one minus Shannon entropy normalized by log2 of the number of productive unique sequences. For each patient and control, public and private clones were evaluated among the 100 most prevalent clones. Susac-specific clones were defined as absent from healthy and MS cohorts, 850 to 1,300 published viral clones and other ImmuneACCESS disease sequences. TCRdb trimmed public reads at Q25 via fastp, called clones via MiXCR and kept in-frame beta chains. Every distinct CDR3 protein forms one entry, paired with its most common genes and DNA. These V and J calls derive from TCRdb rather than the authors' analysis. This sample lists some 130,000 distinct CDR3 sequences; approximately 95% were detected once. The ten largest clones capture about 0.18% of the sample.

Source material: CD8+ T cells from PBMCs. The chain is assembled from TRBV20-1 and TRBJ2-1; TRBD2 could be the D gene, as 5 bases match. The TCR originated in a human donor with Susac syndrome. The CDR3 in this case is CSASDGMSSYNEQFF. The DNA sequence is TGCAGTGCTAGCGACGGGATGAGCTCCTACAATGAGCAGTTCTTC.